The clone carrying this T cell receptor (beta chain) was detected a few times. Its antigen is not identified. The time point is: persistent/refractory GD, antithyroid drugs over 5 years with positive TRAb. Generation of the TCR library employed RNA extracted from PBMCs. American Thyroid Association guidelines defined Graves' disease diagnosis. The EDTA tubes were filled with approximately 10 milliliters of drawn peripheral blood. The data are from a study of regulatory T cells in long-lasting Graves disease. At the level of the study: Persistent Graves' disease meant over 5 years of antithyroid drugs with positive TSH receptor antibodies.

Study observations and caveats: The TCR repertoire of persistent Graves' patients was less diverse than that of newly diagnosed ones.

In germline, CDR1 is LGHDT, CDR2 YNNKEL (reference sequence). Trimming cost V 1 base and J 2 bases, with 12 bases left between them. This CDR3 is 15 amino acids long. Library construction for TCR beta used iRepertoire HTBI primers and Arm-PCR of CDR3 regions. MiXCR, run by TCRdb on the multiplex PCR reads, gives a single entry per CDR3 protein. The repertoire consists of around 400,000 distinct CDR3 sequences, with 21% occurring once and the leading ten covering 14%. Sequencing used peripheral blood mononuclear cells (PBMCs), obtained when the disease was refractory, from a patient treated with antithyroid drugs. The V gene is TRBV3-1, the J gene TRBJ2-7; a weak D match, TRBD2 (5 bases). The sequence came from a female donor with Graves disease. CDR3 nucleotide sequence: TGTGCCAGCAGCCAAGGGGCTAGCCCACCCTACGAGCAGTACTTC. Translated, it gives CASSQGASPPYEQYF.